This passage covers 10 T cell receptor beta chains from one sample sequenced in a study of blood T cells in healthy people across ages. PCR was performed a second time for about 7 to 11 cycles using a sample-barcoded 5' primer and a J-beta primer mix. A single record per CDR3 protein comes from TCRdb applying MiXCR to the 5' RACE reads. The sample carries roughly 410,000 distinct CDR3 sequences, 50% to 60% recorded once. Input material: blood. The receptor source for this set is a man in his sixties in good health.

Remarks on this clonotype: Sequence at one end of the junction differs from germline and may be a read error. The chain carries TRBV7-6 and TRBJ1-2; the match to TRBD1 covers 11 bases. Germline V gives CDR1 SGHVS, CDR2 FNYEAQ. This CDR3 is built from 16 residues. CDR3 in amino acids: CVSSLASGTGGYGYTF. The DNA for the CDR3 is TGTGTCAGCAGCTTAGCTTCCGGGACAGGGGGTTATGGCTACACCTTC.

This clonotype was seen at least ten times. The rearrangement links TRBV12-3 or TRBV12-4 to TRBJ2-3; TRBD1 agrees at 8 bases. With V trimmed by 3 bases and J by 5 bases, 4 bases remained unmatched. CDR3 length: 14 residues. This chain's CDR3 is CASSLSGGQDTQYF. In DNA, the CDR3 is TGTGCCAGCAGTTTGTCAGGGGGCCAAGATACGCAGTATTTT.

This chain uses TRBV5-1 with TRBJ2-4; D may be TRBD1 (6 bases). The better agreement between TRBJ2-7 and the DNA end casts doubt on the J call. CDR3 length equals 14 residues. CDR1 and CDR2 (germline): SGHRS, YFSETQ. This chain's CDR3 is CASSFQGMRNEQYF. The CDR3 nucleotides are TGCGCCAGCAGCTTTCAGGGGATGAGAAACGAGCAGTACTTC.

The V gene is TRBV6-6, the J gene TRBJ1-2; the D gene is possibly TRBD1 (6 bases). CDR3 length: 10 residues. The V gene's germline CDR1 is MNHNY and CDR2 SVGAGI (reference sequence). In DNA form, the CDR3 reads TGTGGGACAGCCGCGGGGGGCTACACCTTC. It specifies CGTAAGGYTF.

The gene calls are TRBV7-8 and TRBJ2-5; D is unresolved. With the DNA end fitting TRBJ2-7 better, the J assignment may be wrong. CDR1 and CDR2 (germline): SGHVS, FQNEAQ. The CDR3 has 11 residues. In DNA, the CDR3 is TGTGCCAGCCTACTCCGAGACGAGCAGTACTTC. It specifies CASLLRDEQYF.

To note about this clonotype: One junction end does not reproduce the germline sequence, and a read error may be involved. This chain joins TRBV20-1 and TRBJ1-5; 9 bases match TRBD1. This CDR3 comprises 15 residues. Germline CDR1 reads DFQATT; CDR2 reads SNEGSKA (reference sequence). The chain's CDR3 is CSARDRALIYQPQHF. The CDR3 nucleotides are TGCAGCGCTAGGGACAGGGCCTTAATCTATCAGCCCCAGCATTTT.

This sequence joins TRBV7-2 and TRBJ2-5, with TRBD2 identical over 8 bases. V shed 4 bases and J 13 bases; nucleotides not matched to a gene: 14. This CDR3 contains 14 residues. Per the germline V gene, CDR1 is SGHTA and CDR2 is FQGNSA. CDR3 nucleotide sequence: TGTGCCAGCAGCTCCTTGGGGACTAGGGTCCCTGGGTACTTC. Translation gives CASSSLGTRVPGYF.

At least ten counts were recorded for this clonotype. The V and J genes are TRBV28 and TRBJ2-7; D not certain. The CDR3 is 14 amino acids. Looked up from germline, CDR1 is MDHEN and CDR2 is SYDVKM. V was clipped by 6 bases and J by 4 bases, with 16 bases between them. CDR3: CASSWAWGGYEQYF. The CDR3 bases are TGTGCCAGCAGCTGGGCCTGGGGTGGGTACGAGCAGTACTTC.

V is TRBV6-6 and J is TRBJ1-5, with 11 bases aligning to TRBD1. Germline CDR1 is MNHNY and CDR2 is SVGAGI (reference sequence). This CDR3 spans 15 amino acids. Trimming at V came to 0 bases and at J to 8 bases, leaving 3 bases not matched to a gene. CDR3 in amino acids: CASSYSGQGGEPQHF. The CDR3 DNA is TGTGCCAGCAGTTACTCGGGACAGGGGGGGGAGCCCCAGCATTTT.

The gene calls are TRBV14 and TRBJ1-2; D unclear. The CDR3 totals 13 residues. V was shortened by 4 bases and J by 4 bases, with 10 bases between the two germline ends. Germline V CDR1 and CDR2: SGHDN, FVKESK. CDR3 DNA sequence: TGTGCCAGCAGCCCCCTGCAACCCTATGGCTACACCTTC. It codes for CASSPLQPYGYTF.